Here is one T cell receptor (beta chain) with its context. The sample belongs to a study of blood T cell repertoires in COVID-19. Study summary: Acute and convalescent COVID-19 samples came from the United States, Italy and Spain.

CDR3 length equals 13 residues. Per germline, CDR1 LGHNA and CDR2 YSLEER. Trimming took off 1 base at V and 5 bases at J, with 8 bases between the two ends. TCRdb keeps only in-frame clones here, not all; method: immunoSEQ multiplex PCR. This sample has about 220,000 clones, with 85% found just once. The genes are TRBV4-3 and TRBJ1-1; D is unresolved. This sequence was found in a woman in her 70s with COVID-19, enrolled during active disease. Sample: peripheral blood. Here the CDR3 reads CASSQAVRTEAFF. CDR3 nucleotide sequence: TGCGCCAGCAGCCAAGCGGTGAGAACTGAAGCTTTCTTT.